This T cell receptor beta chain was retrieved from a study of glioma-infiltrating T cells after dendritic cell vaccination. In the study overall: Dendritic cells derived from monocytes and pulsed with autologous tumor lysate formed the vaccine.

Time point meaning: after dendritic cell vaccination, including at tumor progression/relapse. TCRdb's table, derived via immunoSEQ multiplex PCR, lists solely in-frame clones and lacks some. The sample shows 85,000 or so clones, 85% of them seen only once. The clonotype was recovered from a human donor with glioblastoma. Specimen: blood, collected after dendritic cell vaccination.

The DNA for the CDR3 is TGTGCCAGCAGCTTAGACAGTTCAGGAAACACCATATATTTT. Amino acids: CASSLDSSGNTIYF. J is TRBJ1-3 and V is TRBV7-9; D is unresolved. V lost 1 base to trimming and J lost 4 bases, with 8 bases between them. Looked up from germline, CDR1 is SEHNR and CDR2 is FQNEAQ (reference sequence). The CDR3 totals 14 residues.